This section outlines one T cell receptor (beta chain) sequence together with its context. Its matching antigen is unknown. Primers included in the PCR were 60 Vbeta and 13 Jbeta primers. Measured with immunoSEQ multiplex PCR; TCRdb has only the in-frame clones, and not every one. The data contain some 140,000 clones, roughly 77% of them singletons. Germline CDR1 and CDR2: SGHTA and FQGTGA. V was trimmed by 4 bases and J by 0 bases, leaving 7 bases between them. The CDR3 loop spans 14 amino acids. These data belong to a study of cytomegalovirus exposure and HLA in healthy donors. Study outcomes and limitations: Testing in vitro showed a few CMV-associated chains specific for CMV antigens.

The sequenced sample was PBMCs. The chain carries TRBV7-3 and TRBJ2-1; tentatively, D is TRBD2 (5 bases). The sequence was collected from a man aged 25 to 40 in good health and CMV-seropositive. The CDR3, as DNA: TGTGCCAGCAGCTCGGGGAGCTCCTACAATGAGCAGTTCTTC. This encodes CASSSGSSYNEQFF.